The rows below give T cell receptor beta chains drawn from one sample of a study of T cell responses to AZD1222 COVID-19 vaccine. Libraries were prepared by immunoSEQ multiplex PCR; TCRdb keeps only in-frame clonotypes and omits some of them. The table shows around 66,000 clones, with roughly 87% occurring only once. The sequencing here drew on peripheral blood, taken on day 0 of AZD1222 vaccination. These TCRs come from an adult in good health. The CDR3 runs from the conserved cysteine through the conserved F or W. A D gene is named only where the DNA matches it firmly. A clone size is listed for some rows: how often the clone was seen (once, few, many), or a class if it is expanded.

DNA: TGTGCCAGCAGTGAAACCCCCCAGGGGGGGCCCTATGGCTACACCTTC
CDR3: CASSETPQGGPYGYTF
D: TRBD1
J: TRBJ1-2
size: few
V: TRBV6-4

DNA: TGCGCCAGCAGCCAAACGGACCGGACCTACGAGCAGTACTTC
CDR3: CASSQTDRTYEQYF
D: -
J: TRBJ2-7
size: -
V: TRBV4-1

DNA: TGCGCCAGCAGTCTTTCAGTCAGGACCTTGGGGACTGAAGCTTTCTTT
CDR3: CASSLSVRTLGTEAFF
D: -
J: TRBJ1-1
size: -
V: TRBV10-1

DNA: TGTGCCAGCAGCCCCTATTCGGGGCTCTACGAGCAGTACTTC
CDR3: CASSPYSGLYEQYF
D: -
J: TRBJ2-7
size: -
V: TRBV6-5

DNA: TGTGCCAGCAGTGTACAGGGGGATCAGCCCCAGCATTTT
CDR3: CASSVQGDQPQHF
D: TRBD1
J: TRBJ1-5
size: -
V: TRBV28

DNA: TGTGCCAGCAGGGGGAGTAGCGGGGGGCCGGGCTCCTACGAGCAGTACTTC
CDR3: CASRGSSGGPGSYEQYF
D: TRBD2
J: TRBJ2-7
size: -
V: TRBV2

DNA: TGTGCCAGTAGTATAGGAGAGGTGCTCCGCGGAGGAGAGACCCAGTACTTC
CDR3: CASSIGEVLRGGETQYF
D: -
J: TRBJ2-5
size: once
V: TRBV19

DNA: TGTGCCAGCAGTCACCTTCAGGGGATCTACGAGCAGTACTTC
CDR3: CASSHLQGIYEQYF
D: -
J: TRBJ2-7
size: -
V: TRBV27

DNA: TGTGCCAGCAGTTCGGGGACTAGCGGATTCAATGAGCAGTTCTTC
CDR3: CASSSGTSGFNEQFF
D: TRBD2
J: TRBJ2-1
size: -
V: TRBV7-3

DNA: TGCAGTGCTAGTTCCCTAGCGGGAGTAAATACGCAGTATTTT
CDR3: CSASSLAGVNTQYF
D: TRBD2
J: TRBJ2-3
size: once
V: TRBV20-1

DNA: TGTGCCAGCAGTTATACGCCTAGCGGGAGTACAGATACGCAGTATTTT
CDR3: CASSYTPSGSTDTQYF
D: TRBD2
J: TRBJ2-3
size: once
V: TRBV6-6

DNA: TGCAGCGCGGTGACAGGGGTTAGTAGTACGCAGTATTTT
CDR3: CSAVTGVSSTQYF
D: TRBD1
J: TRBJ2-3
size: once
V: TRBV29-1

DNA: TGTGCCAGCAGCTTGCGGGCGGGAAGGGCCACAGATACGCAGTATTTT
CDR3: CASSLRAGRATDTQYF
D: -
J: TRBJ2-3
size: -
V: TRBV7-2

DNA: TGTGCCAGCAGTGAGACAGGGAAAAACATTCAGTACTTC
CDR3: CASSETGKNIQYF
D: TRBD1
J: TRBJ2-4
size: -
V: TRBV6-1

DNA: TGTGCCTGGCTCGCGGACCTATATGGCTACACCTTC
CDR3: CAWLADLYGYTF
D: -
J: TRBJ1-2
size: -
V: TRBV30

DNA: TGTGCCAGCAGCTTGCCGATAGGGGATACGCAGTATTTT
CDR3: CASSLPIGDTQYF
D: -
J: TRBJ2-3
size: -
V: TRBV5-8

DNA: TGTGCCAGCAGCCTTGCTCTGGGGGAGCAGTACTTC
CDR3: CASSLALGEQYF
D: -
J: TRBJ2-7
size: -
V: TRBV7-2

DNA: TGTGCCAGTAGTATAGCAAGGCAGTCGAACACCGGGGAGCTGTTTTTT
CDR3: CASSIARQSNTGELFF
D: -
J: TRBJ2-2
size: once
V: TRBV19

DNA: TGTGCCAGCAGCCAAGCTGGCCGGGCGGAGACCCAGTACTTC
CDR3: CASSQAGRAETQYF
D: -
J: TRBJ2-5
size: -
V: TRBV3-1/TRBV3-2

DNA: TGTGCCAGCAGACCCCTAGCGGGAGGGTGGAATGAGCAGTTCTTC
CDR3: CASRPLAGGWNEQFF
D: TRBD2
J: TRBJ2-1
size: -
V: TRBV2

DNA: TGCAGTGCTAGCCAGGGGTCTGGCTACACCTTC
CDR3: CSASQGSGYTF
D: -
J: TRBJ1-2
size: -
V: TRBV20-1

DNA: TGTGCCAGCAGCCTAGGGGGGCCAGGCTCCTACAATGAGCAGTTCTTC
CDR3: CASSLGGPGSYNEQFF
D: -
J: TRBJ2-1
size: -
V: TRBV27

DNA: TGTGCCAGCAGTCCGGTGCCCTACGAGCAGTACTTC
CDR3: CASSPVPYEQYF
D: -
J: TRBJ2-7
size: -
V: TRBV6-5

DNA: TGTGCCAGCAGCTGGGGCGCGGACTATGGCTACACCTTC
CDR3: CASSWGADYGYTF
D: -
J: TRBJ1-2
size: -
V: TRBV7-9

DNA: TGTGCCAGCAGCTTAGAAGGGGCGGGGGGGCCTAAAGAGACCCAGTACTTC
CDR3: CASSLEGAGGPKETQYF
D: TRBD2
J: TRBJ2-5
size: -
V: TRBV7-6

DNA: TGTGCCAGCACCCTACTAGCGGGAGTGTACGAGCAGTACTTC
CDR3: CASTLLAGVYEQYF
D: TRBD2
J: TRBJ2-7
size: -
V: TRBV28

DNA: TGTGCCTGGAGTGTTAGGGGGTTGGATGGCTACACCTTC
CDR3: CAWSVRGLDGYTF
D: -
J: TRBJ1-2
size: -
V: TRBV30

DNA: TGTGCCAGCAGCCAAGATTTGGGTTTGGGAAGTCAGCCCCAGCATTTT
CDR3: CASSQDLGLGSQPQHF
D: -
J: TRBJ1-5
size: -
V: TRBV3-1/TRBV3-2

DNA: TGTGCCAGCAGGACAGGGGGTGGAGGCTACACCTTC
CDR3: CASRTGGGGYTF
D: TRBD1
J: TRBJ1-2
size: -
V: TRBV12-3/TRBV12-4

DNA: TGTGCCAGCAGCTCCGGGACAAGGACCTACGAGCAGTACTTC
CDR3: CASSSGTRTYEQYF
D: -
J: TRBJ2-7
size: -
V: TRBV11-2

DNA: TGTGCCAGCAGCTTCAGGGGTGGAGAGCAGTACTTC
CDR3: CASSFRGGEQYF
D: -
J: TRBJ2-7
size: -
V: TRBV7-9

DNA: TGTGCCAGCAGTCCGAGGGTTTTCGATGGCTACACCTTC
CDR3: CASSPRVFDGYTF
D: -
J: TRBJ1-2
size: -
V: TRBV12-3/TRBV12-4

DNA: TGTGCCAGCAGCCCGGGACAGGGGATCTACGAGCAGTACTTC
CDR3: CASSPGQGIYEQYF
D: TRBD1
J: TRBJ2-7
size: -
V: TRBV5-6

DNA: TGTGCCAGCAGTTATAGGACAGGGAGGAGTACTGGGGCCAACGTCCTGACTTTC
CDR3: CASSYRTGRSTGANVLTF
D: TRBD1
J: TRBJ2-6
size: -
V: TRBV27

DNA: TGCGCCAGCAGCCAAGTTTTGGGGTACGAGCAGTACTTC
CDR3: CASSQVLGYEQYF
D: -
J: TRBJ2-7
size: -
V: TRBV4-3

DNA: TGTGCCAGCACCTTTTTATCGGACAGGCCCGGGGAGCAGTACTTC
CDR3: CASTFLSDRPGEQYF
D: TRBD1
J: TRBJ2-7
size: -
V: TRBV28

DNA: TGTGCCAGCAGTGCCGAGGAAGGGACTAGTCTTTACAATGAGCAGTTCTTC
CDR3: CASSAEEGTSLYNEQFF
D: TRBD2
J: TRBJ2-1
size: -
V: TRBV2

DNA: TGTGCCAGCAGTCTCCCTGGCGGGAGACAAACAGATACGCAGTATTTT
CDR3: CASSLPGGRQTDTQYF
D: TRBD2
J: TRBJ2-3
size: -
V: TRBV28

DNA: TGTGCCAGCAGCCAAAGGAGCTTTAAAGTCGGGGCCTTTGAGACCCAGTACTTC
CDR3: CASSQRSFKVGAFETQYF
D: -
J: TRBJ2-5
size: -
V: TRBV3-1/TRBV3-2

DNA: TGCGCCAGCAGCTACGGCTGGACAGATGATCAGCCCCAGCATTTT
CDR3: CASSYGWTDDQPQHF
D: -
J: TRBJ1-5
size: once
V: TRBV4-1

DNA: TGTGCCAGCTCATCCCGGGACAGAGGAATGAACACTGAAGCTTTCTTT
CDR3: CASSSRDRGMNTEAFF
D: TRBD1
J: TRBJ1-1
size: -
V: TRBV18

DNA: TGTGCCAGCAGCCCCAGCACAGATACGCAGTATTTT
CDR3: CASSPSTDTQYF
D: -
J: TRBJ2-3
size: -
V: TRBV3-1/TRBV3-2

DNA: TGTGCCAGCATTAGGACAGGGGCGGATGAAGCTTTCTTT
CDR3: CASIRTGADEAFF
D: TRBD1
J: TRBJ1-1
size: -
V: TRBV6-5

DNA: TGTGCCAGCTCACCGGGACATAGGAACTATGGCTACACCTTC
CDR3: CASSPGHRNYGYTF
D: -
J: TRBJ1-2
size: once
V: TRBV18

DNA: TGTGCCAGCAGTGAATACGGACAGGGGGGATACGAGCAGTACTTC
CDR3: CASSEYGQGGYEQYF
D: TRBD1
J: TRBJ2-7
size: -
V: TRBV2

DNA: TGCGCCAGCAGCTTGGATAATGCGGTTAGCACAGATACGCAGTATTTT
CDR3: CASSLDNAVSTDTQYF
D: -
J: TRBJ2-3
size: -
V: TRBV5-1

DNA: TGTGCCAGCAGTCCCCCGGGTTTAGATCAGCCCCAGCATTTT
CDR3: CASSPPGLDQPQHF
D: -
J: TRBJ1-5
size: -
V: TRBV6-2/TRBV6-3

DNA: TGTGCCAGCAGCTTTCTCAGGGGGCTAGCGGGAGCGACGGAGACCCAGTACTTC
CDR3: CASSFLRGLAGATETQYF
D: TRBD2
J: TRBJ2-5
size: few
V: TRBV7-6

DNA: TGTGCCAGCAGCCGCGGCCCCCTGGGGACTAGCGGAGACGCAGAGACCCAGTACTTC
CDR3: CASSRGPLGTSGDAETQYF
D: TRBD2
J: TRBJ2-5
size: -
V: TRBV11-3

DNA: TGTGCCAGCAGTTTAGGACAGGGCCACACAGATACGCAGTATTTT
CDR3: CASSLGQGHTDTQYF
D: TRBD1
J: TRBJ2-3
size: once
V: TRBV28

DNA: TGTGCCAGCAGCACAGGGGGAGATGGCTACACCTTC
CDR3: CASSTGGDGYTF
D: TRBD1
J: TRBJ1-2
size: -
V: TRBV12-3/TRBV12-4

DNA: TGTGCCAGCAGCCCGTGGCCTAATACCAACTATGGCTACACCTTC
CDR3: CASSPWPNTNYGYTF
D: -
J: TRBJ1-2
size: once
V: TRBV7-8